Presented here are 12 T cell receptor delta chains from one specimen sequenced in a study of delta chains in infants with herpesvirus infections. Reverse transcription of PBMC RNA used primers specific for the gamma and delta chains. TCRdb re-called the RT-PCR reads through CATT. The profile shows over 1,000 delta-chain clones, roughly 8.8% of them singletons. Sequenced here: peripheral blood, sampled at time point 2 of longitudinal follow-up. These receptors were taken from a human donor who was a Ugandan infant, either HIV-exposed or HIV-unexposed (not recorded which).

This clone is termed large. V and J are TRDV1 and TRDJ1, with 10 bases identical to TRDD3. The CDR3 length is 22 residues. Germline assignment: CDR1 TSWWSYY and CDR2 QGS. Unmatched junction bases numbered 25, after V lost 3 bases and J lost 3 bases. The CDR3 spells CALGDCLPFTLKGGYASDKLIF. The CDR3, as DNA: TGTGCTCTTGGGGATTGCCTTCCTTTCACACTGAAAGGGGGATACGCGTCCGATAAACTCATCTTT.

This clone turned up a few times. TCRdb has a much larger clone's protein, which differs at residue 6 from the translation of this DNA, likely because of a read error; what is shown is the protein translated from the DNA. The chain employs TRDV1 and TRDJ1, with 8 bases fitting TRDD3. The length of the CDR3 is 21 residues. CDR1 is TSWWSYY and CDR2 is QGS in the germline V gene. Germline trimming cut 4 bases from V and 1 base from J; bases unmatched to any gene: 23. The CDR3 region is CALGGDLPCLGGFGATDKLIF. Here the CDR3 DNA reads TGTGCTCTTGGGGGAGACCTTCCCTGTCTTGGGGGATTTGGGGCCACCGATAAACTCATCTTT.

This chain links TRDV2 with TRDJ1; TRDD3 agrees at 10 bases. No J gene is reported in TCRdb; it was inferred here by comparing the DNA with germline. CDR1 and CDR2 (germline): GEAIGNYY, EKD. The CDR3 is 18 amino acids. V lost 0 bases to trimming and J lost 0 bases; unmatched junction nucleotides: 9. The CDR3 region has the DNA TGTGCCTGTGACACCTTGCCGGGTACTGGGGGATACACCGATAAACTCATCTTT. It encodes CACDTLPGTGGYTDKLIF.

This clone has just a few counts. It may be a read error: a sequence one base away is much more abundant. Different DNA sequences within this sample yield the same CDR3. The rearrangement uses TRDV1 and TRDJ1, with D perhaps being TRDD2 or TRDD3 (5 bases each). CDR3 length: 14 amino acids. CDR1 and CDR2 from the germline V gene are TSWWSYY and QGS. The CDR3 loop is CALAYSGGFDKLIF. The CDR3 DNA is TGTGCTCTTGCCTACTCCGGGGGCTTCGATAAACTTATCTTT.

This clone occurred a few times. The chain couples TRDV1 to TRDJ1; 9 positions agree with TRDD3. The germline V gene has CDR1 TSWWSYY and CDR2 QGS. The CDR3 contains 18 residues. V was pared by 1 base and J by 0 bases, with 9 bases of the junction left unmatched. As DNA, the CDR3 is TGTGCTCTTGGGGAACGTACTCGGGCTGGGGGATACACCGATAAACTCATCTTT. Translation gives CALGERTRAGGYTDKLIF.

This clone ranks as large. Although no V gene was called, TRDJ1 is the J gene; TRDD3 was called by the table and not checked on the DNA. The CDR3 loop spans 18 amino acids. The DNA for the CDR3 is TGTGCCTTTCGGGGGGGGGACCCACGAATGCGGTACACCGATAAACTCATCTTT. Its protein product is CAFRGGDPRMRYTDKLIF.

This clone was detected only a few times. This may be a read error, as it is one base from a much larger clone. The CDR3 here is CALGDRFHTLSWGIRWTDKLIF. The CDR3 coding sequence is TGTGCTCTTGGGGATCGCTTCCACACACTCAGCTGGGGGATACGCTGGACCGATAAACTCATCTTT. The chain links TRDV1 to TRDJ1; 12 bases agree with TRDD3. Germline V gene data show CDR1 as TSWWSYY and CDR2 as QGS. The CDR3 loop spans 22 amino acids. Trimming at V came to 3 bases and at J to 2 bases, leaving 22 bases not matched to a gene.

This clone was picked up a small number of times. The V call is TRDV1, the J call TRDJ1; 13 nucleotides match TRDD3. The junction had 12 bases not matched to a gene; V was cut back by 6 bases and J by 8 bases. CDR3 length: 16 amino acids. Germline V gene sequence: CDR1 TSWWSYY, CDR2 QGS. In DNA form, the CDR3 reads TGTGCTCTTGGTATCTTCCTTACTGGGGGATACGGCAAACTCATCTTT. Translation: CALGIFLTGGYGKLIF.

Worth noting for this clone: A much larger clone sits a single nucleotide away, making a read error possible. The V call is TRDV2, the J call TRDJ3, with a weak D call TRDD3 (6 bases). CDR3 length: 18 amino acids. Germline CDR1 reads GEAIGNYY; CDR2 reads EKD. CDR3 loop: CAYDTGGPSSWDTRQMFF. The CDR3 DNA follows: TGTGCCTATGACACCGGGGGACCCAGCTCCTGGGACACCCGACAGATGTTTTTC.

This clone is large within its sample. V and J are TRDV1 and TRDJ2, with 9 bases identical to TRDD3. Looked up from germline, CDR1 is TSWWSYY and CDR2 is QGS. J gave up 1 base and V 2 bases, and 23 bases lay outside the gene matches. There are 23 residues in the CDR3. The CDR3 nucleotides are TGTGCTCTTGGGGAAGGGGGGATGGTGACTGGGGATACGCGGGGCAATTTGACAGCACAACTCTTCTTT. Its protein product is CALGEGGMVTGDTRGNLTAQLFF.

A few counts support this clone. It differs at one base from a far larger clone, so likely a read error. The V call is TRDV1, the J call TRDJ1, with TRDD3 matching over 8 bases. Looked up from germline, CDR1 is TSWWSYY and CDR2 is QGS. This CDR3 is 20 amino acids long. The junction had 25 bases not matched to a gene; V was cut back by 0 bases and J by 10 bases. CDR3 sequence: CALGELKFPMTGWGTKALIF. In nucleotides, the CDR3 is TGTGCTCTTGGGGAACTGAAGTTTCCTATGACTGGCTGGGGGACAAAAGCACTCATCTTT.

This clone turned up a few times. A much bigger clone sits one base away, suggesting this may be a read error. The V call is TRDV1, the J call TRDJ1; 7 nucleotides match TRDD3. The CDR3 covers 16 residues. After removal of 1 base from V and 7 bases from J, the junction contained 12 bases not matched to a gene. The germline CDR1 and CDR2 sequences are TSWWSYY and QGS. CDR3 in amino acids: CALGEHLGTRIRKLIF. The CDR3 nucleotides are TGTGCTCTTGGGGAACATCTGGGGACCCGGATACGTAAACTCATCTTT.